The rows below give T cell receptor beta chains drawn from one sample of a study of blood T cell repertoires in COVID-19. Assay used: immunoSEQ multiplex PCR; TCRdb lists only in-frame clones, some missing. The sample holds 200,000 to 300,000 clones, roughly 90% seen once. Sequencing was done on a sample of peripheral blood. These receptors all stem from a young man with active or convalescent COVID-19. CDR3s include the opening cysteine and the closing phenylalanine or tryptophan. A D gene is named only where the DNA matches it firmly. The size of a clone is reported for some rows only, either as once, few or many, or as a class for expanded clones.

>TRBD1|TRBV5-1|TRBJ1-5|-
CASSLATGGQPQHF
TGCGCCAGCAGCTTGGCTACAGGGGGCCAGCCCCAGCATTTT
>-|TRBV6-5|TRBJ1-1|-
CAIHRAGDTEAFF
TGTGCCATCCACAGGGCTGGTGACACTGAAGCTTTCTTT
>-|TRBV6-1|TRBJ2-7|once
CASSDPQEPTYEQYF
TGTGCCAGCAGTGATCCCCAGGAACCTACCTACGAGCAGTACTTC
>TRBD2|TRBV4-2|TRBJ2-2|-
CASSQGLAGGVAGELFF
TGTGCCAGCAGCCAAGGACTAGCGGGGGGAGTTGCCGGGGAGCTGTTTTTT
>-|TRBV3-1/TRBV3-2|TRBJ2-2|once
CASKRYTGELFF
TGTGCCAGCAAGAGGTACACCGGGGAGCTGTTTTTT
>-|TRBV2|TRBJ1-6|-
CASRRDSPSPLHF
TGTGCCAGCAGGCGGGACTCTCCTTCACCCCTCCACTTT
>TRBD1|TRBV15|TRBJ1-5|-
CATSRSTGGAGPQHF
TGTGCCACCAGCAGATCGACAGGGGGCGCGGGGCCCCAGCATTTT
>-|TRBV29-1|TRBJ2-3|-
CSVEGRSTDTQYF
TGCAGCGTTGAAGGCAGAAGCACAGATACGCAGTATTTT
>TRBD2|TRBV5-1|TRBJ2-7|-
CASSPGGTTRSYEQYF
TGCGCCAGCAGCCCGGGGGGTACTACAAGGAGCTACGAGCAGTACTTC
>-|TRBV30|TRBJ1-2|few
CAWSAGQWYGYTF
TGTGCCTGGAGCGCAGGACAGTGGTATGGCTACACCTTC
>TRBD1|TRBV6-5|TRBJ1-5|-
CASSYTTGKNQPQHF
TGTGCCAGCAGTTACACGACAGGGAAGAATCAGCCCCAGCATTTT
>-|TRBV2|TRBJ1-6|-
CASSVQGEISPLHF
TGTGCCAGCAGTGTGCAGGGCGAGATTTCACCCCTCCACTTT
>TRBD2|TRBV4-2|TRBJ2-2|once
CASSQILAGNTGELFF
TGTGCCAGCAGCCAAATCCTAGCGGGCAACACCGGGGAGCTGTTTTTT
>-|TRBV6-5|TRBJ2-2|-
CASIGAGNTGELFF
TGTGCCAGCATTGGGGCAGGGAACACCGGGGAGCTGTTTTTT
>TRBD2|TRBV7-9|TRBJ2-3|-
CASSLSAGGPDTQYF
TGTGCCAGCAGCTTATCGGCGGGGGGGCCGGATACGCAGTATTTT
>TRBD1|TRBV11-3|TRBJ2-5|-
CASSLRTGKEETQYF
TGTGCCAGCAGCTTAAGGACAGGGAAGGAGGAGACCCAGTACTTC
>TRBD1|TRBV5-4|TRBJ2-7|-
CASSFGRGPGEQYF
TGTGCCAGCAGCTTTGGCAGGGGGCCAGGGGAGCAGTACTTC
>TRBD1|TRBV9|TRBJ2-6|once
CASSAGTGGADGANVLTF
TGTGCCAGCAGCGCCGGGACAGGGGGCGCAGATGGGGCCAACGTCCTGACTTTC
>-|TRBV19|TRBJ1-1|-
CASSSYGEAFF
TGTGCCAGTAGCTCCTACGGGGAAGCTTTCTTT
>-|TRBV9|TRBJ1-1|-
CASSVRDFGATEAFF
TGTGCCAGCAGCGTGCGGGACTTTGGGGCCACTGAAGCTTTCTTT
>-|TRBV14|TRBJ2-1|-
CASSQVSFIINEQFF
TGTGCCAGCAGCCAAGTGTCATTCATCATCAATGAGCAGTTCTTC
>-|TRBV25-1|TRBJ2-1|-
CASSVQGLSYNEQFF
TGTGCCAGCAGTGTACAGGGTTTGTCCTACAATGAGCAGTTCTTC
>TRBD2|TRBV29-1|TRBJ2-5|-
CSVEGTGGETQYF
TGCAGCGTTGAGGGGACGGGGGGAGAGACCCAGTACTTC
>TRBD1|TRBV25-1|TRBJ1-5|-
CASGGDRAGNQPQHF
TGTGCCAGCGGGGGAGACAGGGCGGGCAATCAGCCCCAGCATTTT
>-|TRBV18|TRBJ1-5|-
CASSPTTGPSNQPQHF
TGTGCCAGCTCACCCACGACAGGTCCTAGCAATCAGCCCCAGCATTTT
>TRBD1|TRBV6-5|TRBJ1-2|-
CASSPHGQENYGYTF
TGTGCCAGCAGTCCCCATGGACAGGAGAACTATGGCTACACCTTC
>-|TRBV7-2|TRBJ2-2|-
CASSFVTGELFF
TGTGCCAGCAGCTTTGTAACCGGGGAGCTGTTTTTT
>-|TRBV6-5|TRBJ2-5|-
CASNTGRKTQYF
TGTGCCAGCAATACAGGGCGGAAGACCCAGTACTTC
>TRBD2|TRBV7-2|TRBJ2-5|-
CASSLILAGAGETQYF
TGTGCCAGCAGCTTAATCCTAGCGGGGGCTGGTGAGACCCAGTACTTC
>-|TRBV7-9|TRBJ2-1|-
CASSSVRNPSYNEQFF
TGTGCCAGCAGCTCAGTCAGGAATCCCTCCTACAATGAGCAGTTCTTC
>-|TRBV6-5|TRBJ1-1|-
CASSLQGVGTEAFF
TGTGCCAGCAGCCTACAGGGTGTCGGCACTGAAGCTTTCTTT
>TRBD1|TRBV12-3/TRBV12-4|TRBJ1-6|-
CASSGTVNSPLHF
TGTGCCAGCAGCGGGACAGTAAATTCACCCCTCCACTTT
>-|TRBV5-6|TRBJ2-2|once
CASSLVQNTGELFF
TGTGCCAGCAGCTTGGTCCAAAACACCGGGGAGCTGTTTTTT
>TRBD1|TRBV5-8|TRBJ2-3|-
CASRPGQSLGTDTQYF
TGTGCCAGCAGACCGGGACAGTCTTTGGGCACAGATACGCAGTATTTT
>-|TRBV4-2|TRBJ1-3|-
CASSQEVLSLASGNTIYF
TGTGCCAGCAGCCAAGAGGTCCTATCCCTCGCCTCTGGAAACACCATATATTTT
>-|TRBV4-1|TRBJ1-1|-
CASSLQGGGRGGTEAFF
TGCGCCAGCAGCCTCCAAGGGGGTGGACGAGGGGGCACTGAAGCTTTCTTT
>TRBD2|TRBV27|TRBJ2-1|-
CASSLSRLAGGPENEQFF
TGTGCCAGCAGTTTATCCCGACTAGCGGGGGGGCCGGAGAATGAGCAGTTCTTC
>TRBD1|TRBV5-1|TRBJ1-1|-
CASTNTGGSTEAFF
TGCGCCAGCACCAACACAGGGGGCTCGACTGAAGCTTTCTTT
>-|TRBV2|TRBJ2-3|-
CASGGLSTDTQYF
TGTGCCAGCGGCGGTCTAAGCACAGATACGCAGTATTTT
>-|TRBV4-3|TRBJ1-3|-
CASSQDLRSNRRSGNTIYF
TGCGCCAGCAGCCAAGACCTAAGGAGTAATAGGCGCTCTGGAAACACCATATATTTT
>-|TRBV9|TRBJ2-2|-
CASSVATRVSGELFF
TGTGCCAGCAGCGTAGCTACGAGGGTTTCCGGGGAGCTGTTTTTT
>TRBD1|TRBV12-3/TRBV12-4|TRBJ1-5|-
CASRGQLNQPQHF
TGTGCCAGCAGGGGACAGCTCAATCAGCCCCAGCATTTT
>-|TRBV28|TRBJ2-7|-
CASRDTIRYEQYF
TGTGCCAGCAGGGACACTATCCGGTACGAGCAGTACTTC
>-|TRBV5-6|TRBJ1-5|-
CASSQNGDVSNQPQHF
TGTGCCAGCAGCCAAAACGGGGATGTTAGCAATCAGCCCCAGCATTTT
>-|TRBV2|TRBJ1-1|-
CASRGRDTEAFF
TGTGCCAGCAGGGGCAGGGACACTGAAGCTTTCTTT
>TRBD1|TRBV5-1|TRBJ1-1|once
CASSPKIGMGQTNTEAFF
TGCGCCAGCAGCCCGAAAATTGGAATGGGACAGACAAACACTGAAGCTTTCTTT
>-|TRBV19|TRBJ1-1|few
CASSATGNTEAFF
TGTGCCAGTAGTGCGACAGGAAACACTGAAGCTTTCTTT
>-|TRBV7-9|TRBJ1-5|-
CASSLFGGTGNQPQHF
TGTGCCAGCAGCTTATTTGGCGGGACGGGCAATCAGCCCCAGCATTTT
>TRBD2|TRBV5-4|TRBJ2-2|once
CASSLAAGGPLGELFF
TGTGCCAGCAGCTTGGCGGCGGGGGGGCCTCTCGGGGAGCTGTTTTTT
>TRBD1|TRBV4-2|TRBJ1-2|few
CASSQAPMRTGWDGYTF
TGTGCCAGCAGCCAAGCGCCCATGAGGACAGGGTGGGATGGCTACACCTTC
>TRBD1|TRBV7-9|TRBJ2-3|-
CASSLERGGQGADTQYF
TGTGCCAGCAGCTTGGAACGGGGCGGGCAGGGGGCAGATACGCAGTATTTT
>-|TRBV27|TRBJ2-7|once
CASSFIAGHEQYF
TGTGCCAGCAGTTTTATTGCAGGGCACGAGCAGTACTTC
>-|TRBV4-2|TRBJ2-3|-
CASSQDSGTDTQYF
TGTGCCAGCAGCCAAGATAGTGGCACAGATACGCAGTATTTT
>-|TRBV5-1|TRBJ1-1|-
CASSDLTISNTEAFF
TGCGCCAGCAGCGACTTGACTATATCGAACACTGAAGCTTTCTTT
>-|TRBV2|TRBJ2-7|few
CASSVQGYEQYF
TGTGCCAGCAGTGTGCAGGGGTACGAGCAGTACTTC
>-|TRBV7-2|TRBJ1-1|-
CASSLWFAEGTEAFF
TGTGCCAGCAGCTTATGGTTCGCCGAGGGCACTGAAGCTTTCTTT